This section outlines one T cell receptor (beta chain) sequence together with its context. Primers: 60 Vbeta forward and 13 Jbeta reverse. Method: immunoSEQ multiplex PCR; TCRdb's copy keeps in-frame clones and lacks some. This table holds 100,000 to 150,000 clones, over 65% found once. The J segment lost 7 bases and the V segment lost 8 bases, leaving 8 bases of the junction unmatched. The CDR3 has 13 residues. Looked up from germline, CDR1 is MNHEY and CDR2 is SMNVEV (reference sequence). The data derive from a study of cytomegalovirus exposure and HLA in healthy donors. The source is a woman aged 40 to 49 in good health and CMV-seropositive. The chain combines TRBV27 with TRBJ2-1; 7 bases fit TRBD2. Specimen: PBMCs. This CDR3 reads CASGRAKYNEQFF. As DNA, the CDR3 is TGTGCCAGCGGGAGGGCCAAGTATAATGAGCAGTTCTTC.